The T cell receptor beta chain under discussion was sequenced for a study of beta chain features in type 1 diabetes. Study-level background: When patients were set against healthy donors, age, gender and cell yields were similar.

General study findings and limits: Researchers report that Type 1 diabetes patients had moderately but significantly shorter TCRB CDR3s across all four CD4+ subsets.

On average, the one heparinised blood draw given by each donor was approximately 120 mL. Naive, central memory, regulatory and stem cell-like memory cells within the CD4+ compartment were sorted using CD45RO/CCR7/CD25/CD127/CD95/CD27. The CDR3 totals 16 residues. Germline V gene data show CDR1 as SGDLS and CDR2 as YYNGEE. V dropped 4 bases and J dropped 3; count of bases not matched to a gene: 6. Expressed TCRB transcripts were sequenced because the isolated RNA had all been reverse transcribed beforehand. The protocol was immunoSEQ multiplex PCR, while the TCRdb copy is restricted to in-frame clones and leaves out a portion. Among roughly 160,000 clones listed, approximately 7.8% were seen once. Worth noting for this clone: What it binds is not known.

Sequenced input: central memory CD4+ T cells from blood. The chain joins TRBV9 to TRBJ1-3, with 11 bases fitting TRBD1. The source of this sequence is a woman between 40 and 50 years old with type 1 diabetes. The CDR3 nucleotides are TGTGCCAGCAGCCCTGGACAGGGGGCGCTTGGAAACACCATATATTTT. Its protein product is CASSPGQGALGNTIYF. The full variable domain, in which reference TRBV9 and TRBJ1-3 provide the parts outside the CDR3, is DSGVTQTPKHLITATGQRVTLRCSPRSGDLSVYWYQQSLDQGLQFLIQYYNGEERAKGNILERFSAQQFPDLHSELNLSSLELGDSALYFCASSPGQGALGNTIYFGEGSWLTVV.